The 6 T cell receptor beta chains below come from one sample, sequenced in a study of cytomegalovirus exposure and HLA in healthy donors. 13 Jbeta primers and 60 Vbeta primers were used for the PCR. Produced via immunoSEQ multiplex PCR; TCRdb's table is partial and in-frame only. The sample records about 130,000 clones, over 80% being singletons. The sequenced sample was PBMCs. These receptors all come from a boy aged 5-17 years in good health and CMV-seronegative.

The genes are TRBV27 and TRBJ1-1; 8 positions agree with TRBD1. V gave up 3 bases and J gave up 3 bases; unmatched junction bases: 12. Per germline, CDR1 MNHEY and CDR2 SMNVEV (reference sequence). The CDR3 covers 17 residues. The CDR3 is CASSFGPYRGGDTEAFF. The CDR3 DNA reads TGTGCCAGCAGTTTCGGTCCCTACAGGGGGGGGGACACTGAAGCTTTCTTT.

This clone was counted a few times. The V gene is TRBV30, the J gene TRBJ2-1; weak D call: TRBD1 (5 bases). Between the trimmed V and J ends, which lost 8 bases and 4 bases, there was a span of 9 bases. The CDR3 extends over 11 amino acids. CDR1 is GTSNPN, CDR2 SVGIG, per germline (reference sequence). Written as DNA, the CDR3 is TGTGCCACTCAGGGTTACAATGAGCAGTTCTTC. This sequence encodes CATQGYNEQFF.

The chain's CDR3 is CASSSNRGGAYEQFF. The CDR3 bases are TGTGCCAGCAGCTCGAACAGGGGGGGGGCCTATGAGCAGTTCTTC. The chain has TRBV7-3 and TRBJ2-1; D is possibly TRBD1 (8 bases). The CDR3 runs 15 residues. From germline, CDR1 is SGHTA and CDR2 FQGTGA. V lost 4 bases and J lost 8, with 18 bases in between. The entire variable domain, with the rest obtained from reference TRBV7-3 and TRBJ2-1, is as follows: GAGVSQTPSNKVTEKGKYVELRCDPISGHTALYWYRQSLGQGPEFLIYFQGTGAADDSGLPNDRFFAVRPEGSVSTLKIQRTERGDSAVYLCASSSNRGGAYEQFFGPGTRLTVL.

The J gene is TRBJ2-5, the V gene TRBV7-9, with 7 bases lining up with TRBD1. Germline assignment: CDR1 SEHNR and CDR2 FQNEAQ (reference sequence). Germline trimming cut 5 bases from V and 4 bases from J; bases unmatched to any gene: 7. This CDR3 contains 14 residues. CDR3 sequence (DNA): TGTGCCAGCAGCCCACTGGGGACAGTAGAGACCCAGTACTTC. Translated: CASSPLGTVETQYF.

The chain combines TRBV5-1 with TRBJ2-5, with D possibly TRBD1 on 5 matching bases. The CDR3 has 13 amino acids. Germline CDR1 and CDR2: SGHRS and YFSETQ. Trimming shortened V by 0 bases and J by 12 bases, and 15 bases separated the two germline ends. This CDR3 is CASSLGGEPGEYF. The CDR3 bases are TGCGCCAGCAGCTTGGGGGGCGAGCCTGGCGAGTACTTC. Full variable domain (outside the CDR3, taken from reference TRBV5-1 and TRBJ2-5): KAGVTQTPRYLIKTRGQQVTLSCSPISGHRSVSWYQQTPGQGLQFLFEYFSETQRNKGNFPGRFSGRQFSNSRSEMNVSTLELGDSALYLCASSLGGEPGEYFGPGTRLLVL.

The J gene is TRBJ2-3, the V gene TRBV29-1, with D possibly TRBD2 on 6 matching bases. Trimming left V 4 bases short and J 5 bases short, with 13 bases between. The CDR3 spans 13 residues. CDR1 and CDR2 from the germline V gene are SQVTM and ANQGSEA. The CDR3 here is CSVVTGAGDTQYF. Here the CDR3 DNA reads TGCAGCGTTGTTACGGGAGCGGGAGATACGCAGTATTTT.